This T cell receptor (beta chain) was retrieved from a study of blood T cell repertoires in COVID-19. Generated by immunoSEQ multiplex PCR, the TCRdb table keeps only in-frame clones and is missing some. The table lists tens of thousands of clones, more than 60% of them singletons. This TCR was sampled from a woman between 65 and 79 years old with acute or convalescent COVID-19. Material: peripheral blood.

CDR3 loop: CASSSRTSGGAETQYF. The CDR3, as DNA: TGTGCCAGCAGCTCCCGGACTAGCGGGGGAGCAGAGACCCAGTACTTC. The V and J genes are TRBV11-3 and TRBJ2-5, with 13 bases identical to TRBD2. CDR3 length: 16 amino acids. The germline V gene encodes CDR1 SGHNT and CDR2 YENEEA. Germline trimming cut 4 bases from V and 4 bases from J; bases unmatched to any gene: 6. Based on the CDR3 plus reference TRBV11-3 and TRBJ2-5, the full variable domain is EAGVVQSPRYKIIEKKQPVAFWCNPISGHNTLYWYLQNLGQGPELLIRYENEEAVDDSQLPKDRFSAERLKGVDSTLKIQPAELGDSAVYLCASSSRTSGGAETQYFGPGTRLLVL.